This T cell receptor (beta chain) was documented in a study of shared clonotypes between healthy human individuals. Each PCR replicate from the sorted subsets contained 150 to 250 ng DNA, which is about 31,000 T cell genomes. In the authors' workflow: Because ImmunoSEQ provided only junction sequences with no quality scores, the filtering differed. Some clones are missing from TCRdb's copy, which holds only in-frame ones; the method was immunoSEQ multiplex PCR. That table supplies the V and J calls and clone size; D and trimming were determined from the DNA. The sample lists 1,500,000 or so clones; over 95% were seen once. Turning to this clone: Antigen unknown.

General observations from the study: Sampling covered nothing but blood. Tissue TCR repertoires likely differ from those found in blood. Of the naive CD4 clonotypes, around 4.8% were shared across a handful of donors.

Sequenced: naive CD4+ T cells sorted from blood. Subset of the sample: CD45RA+ positively selected. The source is a young man in good health.

CDR3 in DNA: TGTGCCAGCAGTCGACAGGGGTTAGGCTATGGCTACACCTTC. Protein sequence: CASSRQGLGYGYTF. The chain employs TRBV28 and TRBJ1-2, with 8 bases aligning to TRBD1. The CDR3 sequence is 14 residues long. With 5 bases clipped from V and 4 bases from J, the junction kept 6 bases outside the gene matches. Germline loops: CDR1 MDHEN, CDR2 SYDVKM.